This T cell receptor beta chain was obtained from a study of tumor-infiltrating lymphocytes in primary liver carcinoma. Study-wide results and caveats: Overlap in tumor-adjacent and tumor-blood pairs fell below that of tumor region pairs. Only about 8-25% of top clones appeared in all five tumor regions.

About this clonotype: Its antigen is not known. A read error may account for a junction end that differs from germline.

For each extraction, RNA and DNA were obtained together from about 21-30 mg of unsorted bulk tissue. Resection treated the patients' primary liver carcinoma. This CDR3 is 11 amino acids long. Germline V lookup: CDR1 MNHNY, CDR2 SVGAGI (reference sequence). A primer in the constant region served to generate TCR beta cDNA from roughly 520 ng of total RNA. TCR beta libraries came from three nested multiplex PCR rounds using slightly modified ARM-PCR. A C-beta reverse primer was combined with TRBV1-TRBV30 forward primers in the first two PCR rounds, and each round had around 10 cycles. TCRdb re-called the multiplex PCR reads through MiXCR, storing one row per CDR3 protein. This table has 95,000 to 150,000 distinct CDR3 sequences, around 64% appearing once.

The material sequenced was liver tumor tissue from sampling region 3. Subset specified: tumor region T3, left-lateral pole. The clonotype comes from a woman aged 60-70 years with primary liver carcinoma and hepatitis B virus infection. V is TRBV6-6 and J is TRBJ1-1; a weak D match, TRBD1 (5 bases). DNA of the CDR3: TGTGTCAGCTCTAGGAAGGGGGAAGCTTTCTTT. The encoded protein is CVSSRKGEAFF.